One sample yielded the 5 T cell receptor beta chains listed below, sequenced in a study of T cell repertoires in cytomegalovirus infection. TCRdb re-called the reads through MiXCR, storing one row per CDR3 protein. The repertoire holds around 78,000 distinct CDR3 sequences, with approximately 42% as singletons. These receptors' targets are unknown. Sequencing was performed on CD8+ T cells from cultured PBMCs, taken from culture after CMV antigen stimulation. Receptors were obtained from a human donor in good health (CMV status not recorded). Some clones in this sample may be carry-over from other donors' samples.

The CDR3: CASSGRSSYEQYF. Written as DNA, the CDR3 is TGTGCCAGCAGCGGAAGAAGCTCCTACGAGCAGTACTTC. The chain employs TRBV9 and TRBJ2-7; D gene uncertain. From germline, CDR1 is SGDLS and CDR2 YYNGEE. Deletions cut 3 bases from V and 0 bases from J, with 7 bases between. This CDR3 has 13 residues.

This clonotype has a handful of counts. The V gene is TRBV19, the J gene TRBJ2-1, with TRBD2 as a possible D gene (5 bases). Germline-derived CDR1 and CDR2 are LNHDA and SQIVND (reference sequence). The V end lost 7 bases, the J end lost 0 bases, and 13 bases lay between the germline ends. The CDR3 is 15 residues long. CDR3 in DNA: TGTGCCAGTACTCCTTCCGGGATCTCCTACAATGAGCAGTTCTTC. Translation: CASTPSGISYNEQFF.

The rearrangement links TRBV12-3 or TRBV12-4 to TRBJ1-1, with D tentatively TRBD1 (5 bases). CDR3 length: 13 residues. V was cut by 8 bases and J by 4 bases, with 14 bases left in between. The DNA of the CDR3 is TGTGCCAGCTTGGGGGAGATCCGCACTGAAGCTTTCTTT. Translated: CASLGEIRTEAFF.

The chain carries TRBV5-6 and TRBJ1-2; a weak D match, TRBD1 (5 bases). Deletions cut 4 bases from V and 3 bases from J, with 19 bases between. This CDR3 region has 16 residues. Germline V gene data show CDR1 as SGHDT and CDR2 as YYEEEE. In nucleotides, the CDR3 is TGTGCCAGCAGCCCCGGGGCAGCCGCCACCTACTATGGCTACACCTTC. It encodes CASSPGAAATYYGYTF.

V gene TRBV4-1 combines with J gene TRBJ2-3; maybe TRBD2 (6 bases). Deletions cut 1 base from V and 0 bases from J, with 11 bases between. CDR1 and CDR2 from the germline V gene are MGHRA and YSYEKL. The CDR3 spans 16 residues. CDR3 loop: CASSQVLAPSTDTQYF. The CDR3 nucleotides are TGCGCCAGCAGCCAAGTGCTAGCGCCTAGCACAGATACGCAGTATTTT.